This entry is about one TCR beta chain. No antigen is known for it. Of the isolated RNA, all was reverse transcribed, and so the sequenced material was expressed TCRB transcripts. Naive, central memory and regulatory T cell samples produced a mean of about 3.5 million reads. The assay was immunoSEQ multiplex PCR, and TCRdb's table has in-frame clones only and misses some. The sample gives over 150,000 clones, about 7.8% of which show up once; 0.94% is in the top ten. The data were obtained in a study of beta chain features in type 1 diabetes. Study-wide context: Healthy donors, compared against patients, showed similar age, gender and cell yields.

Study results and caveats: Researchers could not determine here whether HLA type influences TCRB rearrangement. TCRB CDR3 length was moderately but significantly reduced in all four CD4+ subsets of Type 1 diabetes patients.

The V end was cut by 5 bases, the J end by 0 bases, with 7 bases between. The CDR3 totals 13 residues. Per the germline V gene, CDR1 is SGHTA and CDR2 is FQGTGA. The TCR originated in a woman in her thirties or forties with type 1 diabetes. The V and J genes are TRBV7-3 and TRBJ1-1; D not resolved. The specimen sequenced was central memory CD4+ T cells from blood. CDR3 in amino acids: CASSPSVNTEAFF. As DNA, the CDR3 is TGTGCCAGCAGCCCATCAGTGAACACTGAAGCTTTCTTT. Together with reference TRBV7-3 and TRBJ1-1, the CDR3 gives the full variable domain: GAGVSQTPSNKVTEKGKYVELRCDPISGHTALYWYRQSLGQGPEFLIYFQGTGAADDSGLPNDRFFAVRPEGSVSTLKIQRTERGDSAVYLCASSPSVNTEAFFGQGTRLTVV.